This T cell receptor (beta chain) was observed in a study of CD8 T cells in ankylosing spondylitis. General study results and limits: Matched synovial fluid from ankylosing spondylitis patients was reported to be enriched for disease-linked clones.

Using quantitative 5'-RACE with molecular barcodes, the authors made TCR beta libraries. TCRdb recomputed calls from the 5' RACE reads with MiXCR, one row per CDR3 protein. This sample has roughly 260,000 distinct CDR3 sequences, with roughly 20% found just once. Germline-derived CDR1 and CDR2 are SGHRS and YFSETQ. Trimming took off 5 bases at V and 4 bases at J, with 11 bases between the two ends. The CDR3 consists of 13 residues. Many counts were recorded for this clonotype. Its specificity is not known. This chain connects TRBV5-1 to TRBJ2-3, with D tentatively TRBD1 or TRBD2 (7 bases each). This TCR was recovered from a male donor with ankylosing spondylitis or in good health (not recorded which). The sample comprised blood, either unsorted or a sorted T cell fraction (not recorded which). CDR3 in DNA: TGCGCCAGCAGGACAGGGAGGGCAGATACGCAGTATTTT. Its protein is CASRTGRADTQYF.